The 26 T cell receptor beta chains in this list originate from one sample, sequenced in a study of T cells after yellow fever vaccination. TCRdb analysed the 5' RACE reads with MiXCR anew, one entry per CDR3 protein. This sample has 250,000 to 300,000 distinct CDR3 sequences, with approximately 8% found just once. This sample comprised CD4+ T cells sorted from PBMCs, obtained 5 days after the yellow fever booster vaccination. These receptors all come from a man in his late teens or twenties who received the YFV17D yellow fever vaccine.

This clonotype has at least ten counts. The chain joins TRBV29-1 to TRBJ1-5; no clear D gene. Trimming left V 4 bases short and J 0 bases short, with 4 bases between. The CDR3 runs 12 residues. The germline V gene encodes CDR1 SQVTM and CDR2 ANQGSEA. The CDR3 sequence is CSVASSNQPQHF. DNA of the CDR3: TGCAGCGTTGCGAGTAGCAATCAGCCCCAGCATTTT. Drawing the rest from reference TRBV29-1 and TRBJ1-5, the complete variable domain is SAVISQKPSRDICQRGTSLTIQCQVDSQVTMMFWYRQQPGQSLTLIATANQGSEATYESGFVIDKFPISRPNLTFSTLTVSNMSPEDSSIYLCSVASSNQPQHFGDGTRLSIL.

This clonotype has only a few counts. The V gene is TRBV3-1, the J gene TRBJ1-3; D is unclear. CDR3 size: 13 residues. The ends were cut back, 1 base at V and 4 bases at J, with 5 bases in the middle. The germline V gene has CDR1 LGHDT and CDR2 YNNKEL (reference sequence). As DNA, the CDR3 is TGTGCCAGCAGCCAAGGATCAGGAAACACCATATATTTT. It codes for CASSQGSGNTIYF.

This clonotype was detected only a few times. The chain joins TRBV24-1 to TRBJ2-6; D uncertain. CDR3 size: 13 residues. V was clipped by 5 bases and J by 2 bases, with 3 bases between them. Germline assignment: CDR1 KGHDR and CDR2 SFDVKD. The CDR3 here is CATSGAGANVLTF. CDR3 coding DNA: TGTGCCACCAGTGGGGCTGGGGCCAACGTCCTGACTTTC.

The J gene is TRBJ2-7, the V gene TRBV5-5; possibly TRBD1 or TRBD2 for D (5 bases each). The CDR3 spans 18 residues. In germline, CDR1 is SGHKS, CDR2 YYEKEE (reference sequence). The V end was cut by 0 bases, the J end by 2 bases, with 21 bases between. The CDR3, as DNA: TGTGCCAGCAGCTTGGTGGTTATATCCGGGACGCCGACCTACGAGCAGTACTTC. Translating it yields CASSLVVISGTPTYEQYF. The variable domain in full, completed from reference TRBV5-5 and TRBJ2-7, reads DAGVTQSPTHLIKTRGQQVTLRCSPISGHKSVSWYQQVLGQGPQFIFQYYEKEERGRGNFPDRFSARQFPNYSSELNVNALLLGDSALYLCASSLVVISGTPTYEQYFGPGTRLTVT.

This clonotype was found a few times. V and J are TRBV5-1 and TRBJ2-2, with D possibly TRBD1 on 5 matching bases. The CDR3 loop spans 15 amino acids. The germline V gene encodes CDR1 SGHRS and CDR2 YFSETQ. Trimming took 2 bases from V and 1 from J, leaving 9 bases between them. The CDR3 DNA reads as TGCGCCAGCAGCTTAACTGGACAGAACACCGGGGAGCTGTTTTTT. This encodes CASSLTGQNTGELFF.

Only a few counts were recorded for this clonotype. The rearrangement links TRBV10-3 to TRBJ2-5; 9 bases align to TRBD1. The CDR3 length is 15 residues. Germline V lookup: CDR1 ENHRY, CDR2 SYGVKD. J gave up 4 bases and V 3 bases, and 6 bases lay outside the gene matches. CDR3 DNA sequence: TGTGCCATCAGTGACACCGGGACAGGGCGAGAGACCCAGTACTTC. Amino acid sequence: CAISDTGTGRETQYF.

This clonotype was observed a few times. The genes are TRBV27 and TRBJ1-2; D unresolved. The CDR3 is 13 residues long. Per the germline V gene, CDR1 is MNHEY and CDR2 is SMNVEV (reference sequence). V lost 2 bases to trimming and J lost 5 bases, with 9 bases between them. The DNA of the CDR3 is TGTGCCAGCAGTTTAAAGGTGGATTATGGCTACACCTTC. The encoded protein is CASSLKVDYGYTF.

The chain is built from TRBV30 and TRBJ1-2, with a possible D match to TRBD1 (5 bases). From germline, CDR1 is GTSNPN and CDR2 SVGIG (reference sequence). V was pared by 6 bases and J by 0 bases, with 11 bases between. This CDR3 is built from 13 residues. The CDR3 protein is CACWTPSNYGYTF. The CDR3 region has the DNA TGTGCCTGTTGGACACCTTCTAACTATGGCTACACCTTC.

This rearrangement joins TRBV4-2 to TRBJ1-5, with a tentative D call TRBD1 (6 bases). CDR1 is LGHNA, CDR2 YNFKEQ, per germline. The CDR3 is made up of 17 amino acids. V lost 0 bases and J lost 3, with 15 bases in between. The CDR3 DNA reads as TGTGCCAGCAGCCAAGATGGGGACATTGGGTCCAATCAGCCCCAGCATTTT. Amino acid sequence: CASSQDGDIGSNQPQHF.

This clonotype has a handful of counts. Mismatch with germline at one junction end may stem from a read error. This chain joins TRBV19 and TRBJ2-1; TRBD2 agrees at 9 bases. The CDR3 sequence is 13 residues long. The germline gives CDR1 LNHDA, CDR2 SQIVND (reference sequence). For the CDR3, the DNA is TGTGCCAGTAGTATAGGAAGAGGGGCTAGCGGGGTTTTC. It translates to CASSIGRGASGVF.

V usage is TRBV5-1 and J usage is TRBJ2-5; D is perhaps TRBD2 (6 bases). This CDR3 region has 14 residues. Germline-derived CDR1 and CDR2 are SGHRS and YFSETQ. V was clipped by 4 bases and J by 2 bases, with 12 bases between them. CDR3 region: CASSGGLLQETQYF. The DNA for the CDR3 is TGCGCCAGCAGCGGGGGACTCCTACAAGAGACCCAGTACTTC.

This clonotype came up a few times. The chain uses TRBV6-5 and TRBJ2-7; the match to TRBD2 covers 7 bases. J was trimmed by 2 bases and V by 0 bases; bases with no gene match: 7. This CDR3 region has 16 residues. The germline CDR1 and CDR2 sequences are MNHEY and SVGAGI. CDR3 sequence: CASSYSGRDYTYEQYF. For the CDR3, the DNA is TGTGCCAGCAGTTACTCTGGCAGGGACTATACCTACGAGCAGTACTTC.

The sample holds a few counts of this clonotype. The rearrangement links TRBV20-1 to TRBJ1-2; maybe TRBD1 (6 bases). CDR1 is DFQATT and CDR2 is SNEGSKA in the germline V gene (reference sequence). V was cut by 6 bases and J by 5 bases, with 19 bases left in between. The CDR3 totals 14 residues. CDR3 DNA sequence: TGCAGTGCCCCCGGGACATTGGCTGTGTATGGCTACACCTTC. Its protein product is CSAPGTLAVYGYTF.

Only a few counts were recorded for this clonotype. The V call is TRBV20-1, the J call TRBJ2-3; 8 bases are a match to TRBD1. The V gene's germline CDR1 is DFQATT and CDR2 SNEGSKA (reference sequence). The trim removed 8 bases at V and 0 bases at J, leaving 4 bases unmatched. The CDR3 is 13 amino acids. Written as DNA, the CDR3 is TGCAGTCAAACAGGGGGTAGCACAGATACGCAGTATTTT. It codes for CSQTGGSTDTQYF.

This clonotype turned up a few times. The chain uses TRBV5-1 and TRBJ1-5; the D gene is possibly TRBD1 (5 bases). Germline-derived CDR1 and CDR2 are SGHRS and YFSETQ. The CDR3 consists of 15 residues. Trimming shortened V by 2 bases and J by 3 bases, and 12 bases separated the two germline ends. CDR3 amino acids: CASSFSGTNNQPQHF. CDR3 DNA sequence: TGCGCCAGCAGCTTCTCTGGGACCAACAATCAGCCCCAGCATTTT.

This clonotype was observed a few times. The CDR3 spells CATRTGTYSNQPQHF. The CDR3 region has the DNA TGTGCCACACGAACGGGAACCTATAGCAATCAGCCCCAGCATTTT. This chain joins TRBV6-2 or TRBV6-3 and TRBJ1-5; D remains ambiguous. The germline V and J ends were trimmed by 10 bases and 0 bases, with 16 bases remaining between them. CDR1 is MNHEY, CDR2 SVGEGT, per germline. The CDR3 length is 15 residues.

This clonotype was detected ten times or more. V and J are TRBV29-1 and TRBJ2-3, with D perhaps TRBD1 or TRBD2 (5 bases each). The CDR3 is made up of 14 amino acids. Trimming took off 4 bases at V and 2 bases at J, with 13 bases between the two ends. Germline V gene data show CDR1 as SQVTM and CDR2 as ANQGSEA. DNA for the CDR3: TGCAGCGTTGGGGGGACCCTAACCACAGATACGCAGTATTTT. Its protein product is CSVGGTLTTDTQYF.

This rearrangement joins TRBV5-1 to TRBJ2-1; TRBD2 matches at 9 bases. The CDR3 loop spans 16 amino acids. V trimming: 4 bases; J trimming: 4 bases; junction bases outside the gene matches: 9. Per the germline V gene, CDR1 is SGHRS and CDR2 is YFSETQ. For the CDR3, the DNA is TGCGCCAGCAGCCTACTGGGCGGGGGGGCTTACAATGAGCAGTTCTTC. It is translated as CASSLLGGGAYNEQFF.

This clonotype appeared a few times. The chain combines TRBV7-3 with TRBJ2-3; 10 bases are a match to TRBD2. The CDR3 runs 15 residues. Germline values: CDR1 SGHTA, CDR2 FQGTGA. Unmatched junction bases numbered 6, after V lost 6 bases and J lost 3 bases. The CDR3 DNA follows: TGTGCCAGCAGTCCGGAACTAGCGGGGACAGATACGCAGTATTTT. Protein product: CASSPELAGTDTQYF.

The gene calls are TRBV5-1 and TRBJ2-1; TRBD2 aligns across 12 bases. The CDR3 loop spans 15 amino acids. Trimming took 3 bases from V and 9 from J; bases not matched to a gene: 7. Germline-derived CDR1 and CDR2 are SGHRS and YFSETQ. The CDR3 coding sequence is TGCGCCAGCAGCTCCCGGCTAGCGGGGGGGGGTGAGCAGTTCTTC. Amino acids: CASSSRLAGGGEQFF. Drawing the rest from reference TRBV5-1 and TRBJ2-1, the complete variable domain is KAGVTQTPRYLIKTRGQQVTLSCSPISGHRSVSWYQQTPGQGLQFLFEYFSETQRNKGNFPGRFSGRQFSNSRSEMNVSTLELGDSALYLCASSSRLAGGGEQFFGPGTRLTVL.

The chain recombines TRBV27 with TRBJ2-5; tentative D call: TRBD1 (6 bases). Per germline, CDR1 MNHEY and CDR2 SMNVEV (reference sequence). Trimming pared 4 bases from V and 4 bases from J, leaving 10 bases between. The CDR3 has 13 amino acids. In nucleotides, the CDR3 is TGTGCCAGCAGTTCAGGGGATTCAGAGACCCAGTACTTC. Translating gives CASSSGDSETQYF.

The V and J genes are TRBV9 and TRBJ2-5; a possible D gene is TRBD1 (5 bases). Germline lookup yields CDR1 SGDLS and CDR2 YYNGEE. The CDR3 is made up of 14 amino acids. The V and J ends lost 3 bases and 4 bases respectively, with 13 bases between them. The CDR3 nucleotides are TGTGCCAGCAGCGCCGGCAGGGCTTTAGAGACCCAGTACTTC. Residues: CASSAGRALETQYF.

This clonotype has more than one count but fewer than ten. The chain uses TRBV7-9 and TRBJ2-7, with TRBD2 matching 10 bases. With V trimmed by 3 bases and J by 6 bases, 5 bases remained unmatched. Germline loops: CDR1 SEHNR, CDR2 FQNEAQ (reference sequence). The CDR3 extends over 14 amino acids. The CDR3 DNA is TGTGCCAGCAGCTTTAGCGGGGGGAGTGGCGAGCAGTACTTC. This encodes CASSFSGGSGEQYF.

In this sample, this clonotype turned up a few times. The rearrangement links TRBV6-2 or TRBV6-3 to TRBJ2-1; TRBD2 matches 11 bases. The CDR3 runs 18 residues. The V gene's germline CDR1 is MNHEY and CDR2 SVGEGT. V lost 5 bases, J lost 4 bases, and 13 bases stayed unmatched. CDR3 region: CASSPSPTTSGGYNEQFF. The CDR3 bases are TGTGCCAGCAGTCCCTCGCCCACTACTAGCGGGGGTTACAATGAGCAGTTCTTC.

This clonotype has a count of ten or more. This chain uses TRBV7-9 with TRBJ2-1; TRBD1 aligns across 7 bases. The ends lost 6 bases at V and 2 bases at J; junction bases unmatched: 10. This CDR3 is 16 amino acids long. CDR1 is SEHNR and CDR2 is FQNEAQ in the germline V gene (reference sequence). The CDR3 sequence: CASSPRGQRPYNEQFF. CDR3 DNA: TGTGCCAGCAGTCCTAGGGGGCAAAGGCCCTACAATGAGCAGTTCTTC.

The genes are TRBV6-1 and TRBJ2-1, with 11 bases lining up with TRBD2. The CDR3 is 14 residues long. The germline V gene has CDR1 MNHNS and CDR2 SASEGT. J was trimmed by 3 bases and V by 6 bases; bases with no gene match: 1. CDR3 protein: CASRTSGGYNEQFF. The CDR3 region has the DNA TGTGCCAGCAGAACTAGCGGGGGCTACAATGAGCAGTTCTTC.